This T cell receptor beta chain emerged from a study of neurological immune-mediated disorders (dated by TCRdb to the late 2010s). Context from the whole study: Of the roughly 34 multiple sclerosis patients, about 30 had relapsing-remitting MS and 3 had secondary progressive MS. Peripheral blood TCR-beta repertoires from HTLV-I-associated myelopathy (HAM/TSP) patients, multiple sclerosis patients and healthy controls were compared by UMI-based sequencing. The approximately 100 TCR-beta libraries included longitudinal samples, technical triplicates and paired sorted CD4+ and CD8+ T-cell subsets alongside PBMC samples. The cohort was made up of approximately 71 subjects, consisting of 15 or so HAM/TSP patients, around 35 multiple sclerosis patients and about 20 healthy controls.

The CDR3 runs 17 amino acids, cysteine and phenylalanine included. The entry retains the CDR3 DNA only, 51 bases that are in frame from base 1. From a lookup of the germline V gene, CDR1 and CDR2 are MNHEY and SVGAGI. Trimming takes 5 bases off V and 8 bases off J; junction bases not matched to a gene: 11. On the study overall, not on this receptor specifically: Repertoires from 18 of 34 MS patients were grouped by phylogenetic analysis into a cluster of related CDR3 sequences, suggesting a possible repertoire-level signature. No association of the MS cluster with clinical or MRI features was observed, and the need for larger cohorts was stated by the authors. No identical CDR3 amino acid sequences were found to be shared among expanded clones across subjects, suggesting that TCR-beta repertoires were private in all groups. TCR clonal expansion was highest in HAM/TSP patients and lowest in MS patients, with MS patients falling below even healthy controls.

To synthesize cDNA, template-switch 5'RACE was performed with a primer carrying a 10-nucleotide random unique molecular identifier so that each TCR transcript was tagged. Over 180 million TCR-beta sequences, covering 15-18 subjects, were produced in each sequencing run. The RNeasy kit was used for extraction of total RNA. Using the KAPA Real-time Library Amplification kit, TCR-beta VDJ regions were amplified with primers for the TCR constant region and the 5'RACE anchor. A first PCR added sample indexes and Illumina adaptors, and a second PCR then raised library yield. After purification with Ampure beads, the TCR product of roughly 650 bp was size-selected on a 2% E-gel SizeSelection system. Before pooling, library quality was assessed on a Bioanalyzer, concentration was determined with Qubit, and library quantification was performed with the Kapa Library Quantification kit. Libraries were sequenced paired-end 2 x 150 bp on an Illumina HiSeq 2500. To increase sequence diversity, 25-30% phiX was spiked into each library pool. The study's own analysis went as follows. The UMI-based MiGEC pipeline processed quality-filtered reads and removed over 75% of raw TCR sequences during error correction. IMGT germline references were used for aligning VDJ genes, and each clonotype was defined as a unique CDR3 amino acid sequence together with its V-J genes. Clonal expansion, Shannon diversity and CDR3 relatedness (CalcPairwiseDistances, ClusterSamples) were evaluated with VDJtools, and phylogenetic trees were built with CLCbio workbench. Expanded clones were defined as having at least 8 unique UMIs, based on coefficient-of-variation modelling across technical triplicates. Using fastp trimming at Q25 and MiXCR clonotype assembly, TCRdb reanalyzed the public sequencing data and kept in-frame beta chains. Each record represents a unique CDR3 protein, reported with the most common genes and DNA among its rows. The V and J calls, along with clone size, are taken from TCRdb and not from the paper's own processing. The sample table lists approximately 66,000 distinct CDR3 sequences, around 3.3% of them with a count of one. The leading ten clones occupy around 3.7% of the sample.

Unsorted PBMC libraries were generated from 2 million PBMCs stored in RNAlater at -80 °C until RNA extraction. The multiple sclerosis patients were enrolled in a US clinical protocol that used magnetic resonance imaging to evaluate disease progression. PBMCs were separated from peripheral blood using Ficoll-Hypaque density gradient centrifugation and then cryopreserved in liquid nitrogen. This clonotype appeared many times. It has no known antigen specificity. Base qualities are not at hand, and no much larger clone is one base apart. The receptor's source is a man in his forties with multiple sclerosis. The chain couples TRBV6-5 to TRBJ2-3, and TRBD2 aligns with 15 junction nucleotides. What was sequenced was PBMCs. The DNA reads as follows: TGTGCCAGCAGTCGGGGACTAGCGGGAGGAGGAATGGGTACGCAGTATTTT. Translated, it reads CASSRGLAGGGMGTQYF.